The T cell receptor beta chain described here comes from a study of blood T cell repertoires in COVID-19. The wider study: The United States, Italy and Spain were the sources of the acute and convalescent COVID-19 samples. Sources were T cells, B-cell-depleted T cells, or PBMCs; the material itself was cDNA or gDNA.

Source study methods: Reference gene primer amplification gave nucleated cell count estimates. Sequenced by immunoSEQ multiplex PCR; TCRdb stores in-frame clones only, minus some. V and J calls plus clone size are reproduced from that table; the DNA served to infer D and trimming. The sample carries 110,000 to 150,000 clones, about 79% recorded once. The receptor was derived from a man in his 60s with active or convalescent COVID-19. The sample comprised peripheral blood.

DNA for the CDR3: TGTGCCAGCAGTCCTATCGGTATAATGAATCAGCCCCAGCATTTT. Residues: CASSPIGIMNQPQHF. The rearrangement joins TRBV6-5 to TRBJ1-5; D not certain. The V gene's germline CDR1 is MNHEY and CDR2 SVGAGI. CDR3 length equals 15 residues. Trimming shortened V by 5 bases and J by 4 bases, and 15 bases separated the two germline ends.